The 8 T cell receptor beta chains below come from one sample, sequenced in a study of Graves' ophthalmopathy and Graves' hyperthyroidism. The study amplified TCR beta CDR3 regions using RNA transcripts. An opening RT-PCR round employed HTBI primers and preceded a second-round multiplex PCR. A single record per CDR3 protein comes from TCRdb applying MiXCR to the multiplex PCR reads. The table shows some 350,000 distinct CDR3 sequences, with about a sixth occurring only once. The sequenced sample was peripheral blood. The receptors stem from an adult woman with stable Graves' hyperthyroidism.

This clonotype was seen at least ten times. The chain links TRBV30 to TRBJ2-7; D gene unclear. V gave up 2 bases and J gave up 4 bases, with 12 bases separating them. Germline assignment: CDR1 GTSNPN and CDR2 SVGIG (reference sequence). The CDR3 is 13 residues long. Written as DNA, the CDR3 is TGTGCCTGGAGTCAAGGAGTTGGGTACGAGCAGTACTTC. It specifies CAWSQGVGYEQYF.

The CDR3 region has the DNA TGTGCCAGTAGTCCCAGGACAGGGGACATGAACACTGAAGCTTTCTTT. Encoded protein: CASSPRTGDMNTEAFF. This rearrangement joins TRBV19 to TRBJ1-1; 9 bases map to TRBD1. CDR1 is LNHDA, CDR2 SQIVND, per germline (reference sequence). This CDR3 contains 16 residues. With 5 bases clipped from V and 0 bases from J, the junction kept 7 bases outside the gene matches. Supplemented by reference TRBV19 and TRBJ1-1, the full variable domain reads DGGITQSPKYLFRKEGQNVTLSCEQNLNHDAMYWYRQDPGQGLRLIYYSQIVNDFQKGDIAEGYSVSREKKESFPLTVTSAQKNPTAFYLCASSPRTGDMNTEAFFGQGTRLTVV.

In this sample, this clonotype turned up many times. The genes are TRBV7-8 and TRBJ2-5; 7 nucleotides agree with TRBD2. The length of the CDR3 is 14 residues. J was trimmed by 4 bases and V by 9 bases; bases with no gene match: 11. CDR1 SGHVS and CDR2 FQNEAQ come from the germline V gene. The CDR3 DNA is TGTGCCAGTTCGCGTGGGAGGGCCGGAGAGACCCAGTACTTC. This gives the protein CASSRGRAGETQYF.

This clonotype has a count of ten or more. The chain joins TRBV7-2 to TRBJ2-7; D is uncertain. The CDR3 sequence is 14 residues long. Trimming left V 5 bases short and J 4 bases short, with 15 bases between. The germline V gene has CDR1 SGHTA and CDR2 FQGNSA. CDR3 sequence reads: CASSPLDVTYEQYF. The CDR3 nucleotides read TGTGCCAGCAGCCCTCTGGACGTAACTTACGAGCAGTACTTC. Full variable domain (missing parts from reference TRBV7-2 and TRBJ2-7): GAGVSQSPSNKVTEKGKDVELRCDPISGHTALYWYRQSLGQGLEFLIYFQGNSAPDKSGLPSDRFSAERTGGSVSTLTIQRTQQEDSAVYLCASSPLDVTYEQYFGPGTRLTVT.

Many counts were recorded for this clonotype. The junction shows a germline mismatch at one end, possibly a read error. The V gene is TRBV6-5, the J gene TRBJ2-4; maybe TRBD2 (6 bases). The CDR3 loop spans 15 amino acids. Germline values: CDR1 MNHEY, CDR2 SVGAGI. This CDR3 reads CASSYGGLAKNIKYF. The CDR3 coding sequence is TGTGCCAGCAGTTACGGGGGGTTAGCCAAAAACATTAAGTACTTC.

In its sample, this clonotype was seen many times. CDR3 coding DNA: TGCAGTGCTAGATACCGGGTTGGGGGCTACACCTTC. It translates to CSARYRVGGYTF. The chain couples TRBV20-1 to TRBJ1-2; D is ambiguous. The germline V gene encodes CDR1 DFQATT and CDR2 SNEGSKA (reference sequence). The CDR3 contains 12 residues. Trimming shortened V by 2 bases and J by 8 bases, and 12 bases separated the two germline ends.

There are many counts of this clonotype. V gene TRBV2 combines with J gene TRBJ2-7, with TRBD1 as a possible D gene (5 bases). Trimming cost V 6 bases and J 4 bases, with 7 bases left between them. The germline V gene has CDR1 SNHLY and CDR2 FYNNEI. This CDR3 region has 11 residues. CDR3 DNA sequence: TGTGCCAGCAGCGACAGATACGAGCAGTACTTC. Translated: CASSDRYEQYF.

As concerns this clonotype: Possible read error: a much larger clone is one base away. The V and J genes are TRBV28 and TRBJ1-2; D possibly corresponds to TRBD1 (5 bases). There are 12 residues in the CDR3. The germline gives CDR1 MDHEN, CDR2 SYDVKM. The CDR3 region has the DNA TGTGCCAGCAGTGCAACACAGGATGGCTTCACCTTC. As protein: CASSATQDGFTF.